This T cell receptor beta chain emerged from a study of shared clonotypes between healthy human individuals. Broader study findings: An anticipated effect of sequencing depth on clonotype sharing among donors was recognized. Naive subsets usually exceeded memory subsets in estimated richness.

A note on this clone: Its antigen is not known. This same CDR3 is encoded by further DNA sequences in the sample.

Germline V gene data show CDR1 as SGHRS and CDR2 as YFSETQ. The CDR3 consists of 14 residues. V was cut by 4 bases and J by 3 bases, with 13 bases left in between. The DNA input per sorted-subset replicate PCR was roughly 210 ng, corresponding to 30,000 or so T cell genomes. Profiled with immunoSEQ multiplex PCR; TCRdb holds only in-frame clones, not every one. The table records some 2,400,000 clones, around 95% of them present only once. The chain joins TRBV5-1 to TRBJ1-1; D might be TRBD1 (6 bases). Sequencing used naive CD4+ T cells sorted from blood. The sample's subset: CD45RA+ positively selected. The receptor's source is a man younger than 35 in good health. The CDR3 protein is CASSLLQGYTEAFF. CDR3 nucleotide sequence: TGCGCCAGCAGCCTATTACAGGGATACACTGAAGCTTTCTTT.